The 14 T cell receptor beta chains presented below share a single source sample, sequenced in a study of T-cell memory formation after mild COVID-19 (dated by TCRdb to the early 2020s). Receptors were amplified or captured by 5' RACE. Sequencing relied on an Illumina NovaSeq 6000. The raw public data were reprocessed by TCRdb itself: fastp quality trimming at Q25, MiXCR clonotype calling, in-frame beta chains only. Every entry covers one CDR3 protein and lists the most common genes and DNA from its rows. The sample contains about 81,000 distinct CDR3 sequences, approximately 25% of them found a single time. Roughly 39% of the sample is in the top ten clones. Sequenced sample: PBMCs or a T cell subset sorted from them (not recorded which). The receptors shown here come from a man younger than 30 who had mild COVID-19 (a few samples of this study predate the infection). The sample titles of this study are shuffled in the database, so cell type and time point are left out; the donor was told from shared clones.

This clonotype was counted a few times. This chain links TRBV7-9 with TRBJ2-7; tentatively, D is TRBD1 (5 bases). The CDR3 contains 13 residues. Between the trimmed V and J ends, which lost 3 bases and 4 bases, there was a span of 10 bases. Germline assignment: CDR1 SEHNR and CDR2 FQNEAQ (reference sequence). In nucleotides, the CDR3 is TGTGCCAGCAGCTTTTTTGACAGTTACGAGCAGTACTTC. It encodes CASSFFDSYEQYF.

This clonotype was picked up a small number of times. J is TRBJ2-3 and V is TRBV27, with 11 nucleotides matching TRBD2. V gave up 4 bases and J gave up 3 bases; unmatched junction bases: 6. The germline CDR1 and CDR2 sequences are MNHEY and SMNVEV (reference sequence). The CDR3 is 16 residues long. The CDR3 coding sequence is TGTGCCAGCAGTTCCCGACTAGCGGGGTTAACAGATACGCAGTATTTT. This gives the protein CASSSRLAGLTDTQYF.

The chain is built from TRBV5-1 and TRBJ1-1; no clear D. V was cut by 3 bases and J by 3 bases, with 9 bases left in between. The CDR3 has 13 residues. The germline V gene encodes CDR1 SGHRS and CDR2 YFSETQ. CDR3 DNA: TGCGCCAGCAGCTACTGGGTGGACACTGAAGCTTTCTTT. Translated, it gives CASSYWVDTEAFF.

This clonotype was counted between two and nine times. V usage is TRBV6-2 or TRBV6-3 and J usage is TRBJ1-5, with no clear D. The CDR3 extends over 16 amino acids. Germline CDR1 and CDR2: MNHEY and SVGEGT. The V end lost 5 bases, the J end lost 2 bases, and 16 bases lay between the germline ends. CDR3 amino acids: CASSPGHERGNQPQHF. CDR3 DNA sequence: TGTGCCAGCAGTCCGGGCCATGAAAGGGGCAATCAGCCCCAGCATTTT.

V is TRBV5-1 and J is TRBJ1-1; no firm D call. V shed 1 base and J shed 1 base, with 5 bases lying between them. The CDR3 totals 13 residues. Germline values: CDR1 SGHRS, CDR2 YFSETQ. In DNA, the CDR3 is TGCGCCAGCAGCTTGCCCCCGAACACTGAAGCTTTCTTT. Its translation: CASSLPPNTEAFF.

The chain carries TRBV27 and TRBJ1-1; no firm D call. The CDR3 runs 13 residues. V lost 5 bases and J lost 10, with 17 bases in between. Germline loops: CDR1 MNHEY, CDR2 SMNVEV (reference sequence). The CDR3 coding sequence is TGTGCCAGCAGTACCCTGGGGAGTCCGGCAGCTTTCTTT. This codes for CASSTLGSPAAFF.

V usage is TRBV19 and J usage is TRBJ2-3, with D possibly being TRBD2 (6 bases). Germline loops: CDR1 LNHDA, CDR2 SQIVND (reference sequence). The CDR3 is made up of 16 amino acids. Trimming took off 4 bases at V and 5 bases at J, with 19 bases between the two ends. CDR3 bases: TGTGCCAGTAGTAGTATCGTGGGGGACGGGGGAGATACGCAGTATTTT. Translated, it gives CASSSIVGDGGDTQYF.

This clonotype was counted at least ten times. The CDR3 loop is CASSHINYSPNQPQHF. CDR3 sequence (DNA): TGTGCCAGCAGCCATATTAACTATAGCCCCAATCAGCCCCAGCATTTT. The V gene is TRBV7-8, the J gene TRBJ1-5; D uncertain. V dropped 5 bases and J dropped 3 bases, with 17 bases sitting between them. The germline gives CDR1 SGHVS, CDR2 FQNEAQ. The CDR3 contains 16 residues. The complete variable domain, with remaining parts taken from reference TRBV7-8 and TRBJ1-5, reads GAGVSQSPRYKVAKRGQDVALRCDPISGHVSLFWYQQALGQGPEFLTYFQNEAQLDKSGLPSDRFFAERPEGSVSTLKIQRTQQEDSAVYLCASSHINYSPNQPQHFGDGTRLSIL.

This clonotype has just a few counts. This rearrangement joins TRBV4-3 to TRBJ2-7; 8 bases align to TRBD2. Germline CDR1 reads LGHNA; CDR2 reads YSLEER. V was clipped by 0 bases and J by 2 bases; unmatched bases: 12. CDR3 length: 18 amino acids. DNA of the CDR3: TGCGCCAGCAGCCAAGATTCCGGGAGGGGAGAAATAACCTACGAGCAGTACTTC. Its translation is CASSQDSGRGEITYEQYF.

The J gene is TRBJ2-1, the V gene TRBV4-1; tentatively, D is TRBD1 or TRBD2 (5 bases each). Germline loops: CDR1 MGHRA, CDR2 YSYEKL. This CDR3 is built from 16 residues. Trimming removed 2 bases at V and 7 bases at J, with 18 bases between. The CDR3 coding sequence is TGCGCCAGCAGCCAACCTGGGACGTTAGACGTAAATGAGCAGTTCTTC. Translated, it gives CASSQPGTLDVNEQFF.

In this sample, this clonotype turned up many times. The chain joins TRBV4-1 to TRBJ2-3, with D tentatively TRBD1 (5 bases). The germline CDR1 and CDR2 sequences are MGHRA and YSYEKL. Trimming took off 4 bases at V and 0 bases at J, with 11 bases between the two ends. The CDR3 loop spans 15 amino acids. The CDR3 protein is CASSRTGASTDTQYF. For the CDR3, the DNA is TGCGCCAGCAGCCGTACAGGAGCTAGCACAGATACGCAGTATTTT.

The rearrangement uses TRBV9 and TRBJ1-4; 9 nucleotides align to TRBD1. Trimming removed 3 bases from V and 8 bases from J; junction bases left unmatched: 14. Germline-derived CDR1 and CDR2 are SGDLS and YYNGEE. This CDR3 contains 17 residues. The CDR3 region has the DNA TGTGCCAGCAGCGCGGGACAGGGAACATTAACCGGGGAAAAACTGTTTTTT. Translation gives CASSAGQGTLTGEKLFF.

This clonotype turned up a few times. J is TRBJ2-7 and V is TRBV28; D ambiguous. The germline V gene encodes CDR1 MDHEN and CDR2 SYDVKM. This CDR3 is built from 14 residues. Between the trimmed V and J ends, which lost 4 bases and 0 bases, there was a span of 10 bases. CDR3 amino acids: CASSSRRVSYEQYV. The CDR3 DNA is TGTGCCAGCAGTTCCAGGAGAGTCTCCTACGAGCAGTACGTC.

The table lists this clonotype with a few counts. The chain is built from TRBV7-6 and TRBJ2-1; TRBD1 matches 9 bases. This CDR3 comprises 13 residues. V gave up 4 bases and J gave up 9 bases; unmatched junction bases: 4. Germline V gene sequence: CDR1 SGHVS, CDR2 FNYEAQ. The CDR3 region is CASSSTGGREQFF. The CDR3 coding sequence is TGTGCCAGCAGCTCAACAGGGGGCCGTGAGCAGTTCTTC.